The clone carrying this TCR beta chain was found many times. For blood and skin samples, reverse transcription used TCR alpha and beta constant primers. TCRdb recomputed calls from the 5' RACE reads with MiXCR, one row per CDR3 protein. Of 20,000 to 25,000 distinct CDR3 sequences in the sample, approximately 3.9% were seen once. These data belong to a study of naive and memory T cell subsets. From germline, CDR1 is LGHDT and CDR2 YNNKEL (reference sequence). V lost 0 bases to trimming and J lost 1 base, with 15 bases between them. The CDR3 contains 17 residues. Whole-blood samples were around 2.3 ml of peripheral blood from healthy adult volunteers. A UMI-containing oligonucleotide was joined by 3' ligation to the TCR cDNA template. Reverse transcription used DNase-treated unsorted total RNA, aiming for about 1 to 1000 ng.

The receptor's source is a male donor in good health. The genes are TRBV3-1 and TRBJ1-1; D perhaps matches TRBD1 (5 bases). In nucleotides, the CDR3 is TGTGCCAGCAGCCAAGATCGGGACCCCGCGGGGAACACTGAAGCTTTCTTT. Its translation: CASSQDRDPAGNTEAFF.